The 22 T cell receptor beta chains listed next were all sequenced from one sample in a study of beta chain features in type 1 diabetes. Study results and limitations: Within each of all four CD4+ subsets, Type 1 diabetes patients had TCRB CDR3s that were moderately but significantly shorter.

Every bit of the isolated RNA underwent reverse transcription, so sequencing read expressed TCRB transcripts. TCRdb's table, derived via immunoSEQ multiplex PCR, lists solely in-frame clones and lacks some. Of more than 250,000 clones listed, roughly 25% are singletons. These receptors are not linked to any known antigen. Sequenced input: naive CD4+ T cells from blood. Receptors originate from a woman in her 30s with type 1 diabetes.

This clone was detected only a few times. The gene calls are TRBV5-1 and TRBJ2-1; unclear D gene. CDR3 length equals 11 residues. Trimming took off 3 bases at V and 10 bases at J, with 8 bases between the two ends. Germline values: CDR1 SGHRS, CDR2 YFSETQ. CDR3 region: CASSSVREQFF. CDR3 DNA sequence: TGCGCCAGCAGCTCCGTTAGAGAGCAGTTCTTC.

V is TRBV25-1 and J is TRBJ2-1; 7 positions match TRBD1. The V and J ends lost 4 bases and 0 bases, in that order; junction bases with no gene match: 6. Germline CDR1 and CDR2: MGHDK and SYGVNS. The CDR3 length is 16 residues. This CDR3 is CASSAHGQDSYNEQFF. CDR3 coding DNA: TGTGCCAGCAGTGCCCACGGACAGGACTCCTACAATGAGCAGTTCTTC.

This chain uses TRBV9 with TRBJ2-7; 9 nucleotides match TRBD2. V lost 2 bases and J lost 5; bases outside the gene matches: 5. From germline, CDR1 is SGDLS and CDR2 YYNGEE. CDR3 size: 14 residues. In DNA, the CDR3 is TGTGCCAGCAGCGTTAGCGGGAGTATCAACGAGCAGTACTTC. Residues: CASSVSGSINEQYF.

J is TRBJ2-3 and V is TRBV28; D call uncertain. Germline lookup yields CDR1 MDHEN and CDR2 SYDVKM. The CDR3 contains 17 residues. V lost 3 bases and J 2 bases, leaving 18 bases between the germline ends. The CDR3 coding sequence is TGTGCCAGCAGTTTGTATAGTCGGGTAGCCGACACAGATACGCAGTATTTT. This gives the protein CASSLYSRVADTDTQYF.

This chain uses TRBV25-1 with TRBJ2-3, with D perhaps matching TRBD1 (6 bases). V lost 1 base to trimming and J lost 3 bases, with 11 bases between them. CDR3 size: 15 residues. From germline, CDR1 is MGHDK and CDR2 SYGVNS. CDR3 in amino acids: CASSESYTGTDTQYF. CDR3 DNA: TGTGCCAGCAGTGAATCATACACAGGGACAGATACGCAGTATTTT.

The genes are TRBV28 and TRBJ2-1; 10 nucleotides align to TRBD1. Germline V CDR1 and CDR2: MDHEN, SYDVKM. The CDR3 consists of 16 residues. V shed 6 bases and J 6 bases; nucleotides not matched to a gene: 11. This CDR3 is CASSRRRDRGANEQFF. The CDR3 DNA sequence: TGTGCCAGCAGCCGCAGGAGGGACAGGGGTGCCAATGAGCAGTTCTTC.

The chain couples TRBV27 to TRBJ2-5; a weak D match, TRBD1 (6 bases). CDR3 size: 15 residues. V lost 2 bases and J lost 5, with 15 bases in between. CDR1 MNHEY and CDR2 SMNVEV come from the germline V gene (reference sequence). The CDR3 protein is CASSLRQGIVETQYF. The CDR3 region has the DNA TGTGCCAGCAGTTTAAGGCAGGGGATTGTGGAGACCCAGTACTTC.

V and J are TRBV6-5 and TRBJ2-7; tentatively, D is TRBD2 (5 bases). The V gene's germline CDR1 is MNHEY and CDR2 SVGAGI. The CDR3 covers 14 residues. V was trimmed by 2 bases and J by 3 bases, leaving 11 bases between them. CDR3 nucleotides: TGTGCCAGCAGTTACGTCCGGGAAAACTACGAGCAGTACTTC. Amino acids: CASSYVRENYEQYF.

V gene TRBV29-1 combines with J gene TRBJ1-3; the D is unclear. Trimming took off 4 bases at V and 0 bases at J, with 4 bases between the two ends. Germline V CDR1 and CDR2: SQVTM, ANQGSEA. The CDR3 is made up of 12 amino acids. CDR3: CSVAFSGNTIYF. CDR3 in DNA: TGCAGCGTTGCCTTCTCTGGAAACACCATATATTTT.

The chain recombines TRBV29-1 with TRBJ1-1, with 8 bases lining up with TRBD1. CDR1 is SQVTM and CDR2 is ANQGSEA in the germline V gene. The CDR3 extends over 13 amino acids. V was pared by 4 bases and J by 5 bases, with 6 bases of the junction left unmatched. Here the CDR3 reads CSVVGQGPTEAFF. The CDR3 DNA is TGCAGCGTTGTAGGACAGGGACCTACTGAAGCTTTCTTT.

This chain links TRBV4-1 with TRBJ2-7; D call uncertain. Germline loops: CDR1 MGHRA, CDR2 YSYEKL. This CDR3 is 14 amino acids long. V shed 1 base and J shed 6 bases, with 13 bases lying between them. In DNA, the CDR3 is TGCGCCAGCAGCCAAGTACTTCCTGCCCCCGAGCAGTACTTC. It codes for CASSQVLPAPEQYF.

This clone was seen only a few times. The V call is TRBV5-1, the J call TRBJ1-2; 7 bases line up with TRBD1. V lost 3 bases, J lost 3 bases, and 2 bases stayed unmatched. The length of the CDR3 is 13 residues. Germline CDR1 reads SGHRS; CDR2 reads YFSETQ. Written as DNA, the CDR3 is TGCGCCAGCAGCTGGACAGGAGACTATGGCTACACCTTC. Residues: CASSWTGDYGYTF.

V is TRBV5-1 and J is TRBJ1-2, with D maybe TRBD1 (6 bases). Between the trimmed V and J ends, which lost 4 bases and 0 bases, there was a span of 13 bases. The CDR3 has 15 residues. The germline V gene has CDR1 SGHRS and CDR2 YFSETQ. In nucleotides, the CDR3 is TGCGCCAGCAGCGCACAGGGTTCAGCTAACTATGGCTACACCTTC. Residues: CASSAQGSANYGYTF.

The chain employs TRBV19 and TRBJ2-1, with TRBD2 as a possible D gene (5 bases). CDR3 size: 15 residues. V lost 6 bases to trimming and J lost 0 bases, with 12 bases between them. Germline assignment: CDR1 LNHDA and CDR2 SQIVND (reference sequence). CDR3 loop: CASRAGPGSYNEQFF. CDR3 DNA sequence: TGTGCCAGTAGGGCGGGTCCCGGCTCCTACAATGAGCAGTTCTTC.

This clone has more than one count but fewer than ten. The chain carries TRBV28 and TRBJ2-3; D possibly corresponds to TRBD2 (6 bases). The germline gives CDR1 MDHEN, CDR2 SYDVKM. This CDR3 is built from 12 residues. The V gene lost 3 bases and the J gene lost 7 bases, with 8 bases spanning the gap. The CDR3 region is CASSLTRNTQYF. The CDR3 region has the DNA TGTGCCAGCAGTTTGACTAGAAATACGCAGTATTTT.

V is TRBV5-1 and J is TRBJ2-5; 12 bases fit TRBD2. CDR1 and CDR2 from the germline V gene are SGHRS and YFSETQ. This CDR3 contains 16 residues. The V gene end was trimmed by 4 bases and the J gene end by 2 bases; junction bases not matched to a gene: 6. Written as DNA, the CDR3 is TGCGCCAGCAGCGAGCGCGGGACTAGCGGGCAAGAGACCCAGTACTTC. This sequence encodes CASSERGTSGQETQYF.

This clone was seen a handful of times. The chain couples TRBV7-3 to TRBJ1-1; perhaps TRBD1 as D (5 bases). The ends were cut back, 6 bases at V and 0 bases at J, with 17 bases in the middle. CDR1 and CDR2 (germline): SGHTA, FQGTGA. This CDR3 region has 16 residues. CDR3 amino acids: CASSRNYQGMNTEAFF. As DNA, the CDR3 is TGTGCCAGCAGTCGAAACTATCAGGGAATGAACACTGAAGCTTTCTTT.

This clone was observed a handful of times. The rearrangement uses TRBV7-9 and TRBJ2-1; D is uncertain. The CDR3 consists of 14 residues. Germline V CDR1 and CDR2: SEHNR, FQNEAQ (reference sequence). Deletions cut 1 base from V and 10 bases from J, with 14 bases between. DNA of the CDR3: TGTGCCAGCAGCTTAGAAGCCTACCGGCGGGAGCAGTTCTTC. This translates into CASSLEAYRREQFF.

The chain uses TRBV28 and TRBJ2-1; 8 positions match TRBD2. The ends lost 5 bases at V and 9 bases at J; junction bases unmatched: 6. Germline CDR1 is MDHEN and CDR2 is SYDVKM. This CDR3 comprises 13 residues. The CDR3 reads CASSTGTSVEQFF. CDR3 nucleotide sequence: TGTGCCAGCAGTACCGGGACTAGTGTTGAGCAGTTCTTC.

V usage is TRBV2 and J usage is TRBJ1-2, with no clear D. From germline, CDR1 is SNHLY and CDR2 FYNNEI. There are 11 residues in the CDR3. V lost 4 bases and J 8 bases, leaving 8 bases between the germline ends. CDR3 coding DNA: TGTGCCAGCAGTGTTGGAGACGGCTACACCTTC. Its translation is CASSVGDGYTF.

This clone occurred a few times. CDR3 nucleotides: TGTGCCAGTAAAGCGCCAGGGCGGGGGAGGAATGAGCAGTTCTTC. Amino acids: CASKAPGRGRNEQFF. The chain combines TRBV19 with TRBJ2-1, with 7 bases identical to TRBD2. Germline values: CDR1 LNHDA, CDR2 SQIVND (reference sequence). This CDR3 is 15 amino acids long. Losses at the gene ends were 7 bases for V and 7 bases for J; bases not matched to a gene: 13. Full variable domain (remainder filled in from reference TRBV19 and TRBJ2-1): DGGITQSPKYLFRKEGQNVTLSCEQNLNHDAMYWYRQDPGQGLRLIYYSQIVNDFQKGDIAEGYSVSREKKESFPLTVTSAQKNPTAFYLCASKAPGRGRNEQFFGPGTRLTVL.

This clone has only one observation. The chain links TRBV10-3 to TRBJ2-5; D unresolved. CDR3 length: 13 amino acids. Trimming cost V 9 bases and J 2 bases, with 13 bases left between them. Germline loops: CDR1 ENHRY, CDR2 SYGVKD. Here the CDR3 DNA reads TGTGCCATATGCCGCGCGGTACAAGAGACCCAGTACTTC. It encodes CAICRAVQETQYF.